This TCR beta chain was found in a study of T cell changes during pregnancy in multiple sclerosis. J gave up 2 bases and V 2 bases, and 6 bases lay outside the gene matches. Looked up from germline, CDR1 is SGHRS and CDR2 is YFSETQ. The CDR3 covers 16 residues. The data were produced by immunoSEQ multiplex PCR, yet TCRdb's version contains in-frame clones alone and is incomplete. Of 55,000 to 70,000 clones in the sample, about 88% are singletons; the top ten hold roughly 0.4%. The chain uses TRBV5-1 and TRBJ1-5, with 8 bases aligning to TRBD1. This TCR was recovered from a female donor with multiple sclerosis, enrolled in a pregnancy study. Sequencing was performed on CD4+ T cells from peripheral blood mononuclear cells, taken in the third trimester of pregnancy. CDR3 protein: CASSFQPTGGNQPQHF. The CDR3 DNA reads as TGCGCCAGCAGCTTTCAACCGACAGGGGGCAATCAGCCCCAGCATTTT.